The 6 T cell receptor beta chains presented below share a single source sample, sequenced in a study of OX40 agonist ivuxolimab in advanced cancers. The repertoire was sequenced with immunoSEQ multiplex PCR; TCRdb's copy has only in-frame clones and lacks some. The sample gives around 18,000 clones, 67% of which show up once; about 21% is in the top ten. The source was CD4+ or CD8+ T cells sorted from blood, collected in a trial of the OX40 agonist ivuxolimab. The receptors stem from an adult with an advanced solid tumor such as melanoma, head and neck, liver or kidney cancer.

With respect to this clone: One end of the junction does not line up with germline, which may come from a read error. This rearrangement joins TRBV29-1 to TRBJ2-5; weak D call: TRBD2 (6 bases). This CDR3 spans 13 amino acids. From germline, CDR1 is SQVTM and CDR2 ANQGSEA. CDR3 amino acids: CSVEGTVRETQYF. CDR3 bases: TGCAGCGTCGAAGGGACTGTCCGAGAGACCCAGTACTTC.

This chain links TRBV4-3 with TRBJ2-1; the match to TRBD2 covers 8 bases. This CDR3 contains 15 residues. The J segment lost 7 bases and the V segment lost 2 bases, leaving 7 bases of the junction unmatched. Germline-derived CDR1 and CDR2 are LGHNA and YSLEER. This CDR3 is CASSQSSGSGNEQFF. In DNA, the CDR3 is TGCGCCAGCAGCCAATCCAGCGGGAGTGGGAATGAGCAGTTCTTC.

In its sample, this clone is medium-sized (0.01 to 0.1%). The chain carries TRBV19 and TRBJ2-2; 7 positions match TRBD2. CDR1 is LNHDA and CDR2 is SQIVND in the germline V gene (reference sequence). The V and J ends lost 6 bases and 4 bases, in that order; junction bases with no gene match: 5. This CDR3 contains 14 residues. The CDR3 reads CASRPSGITGELFF. The CDR3 nucleotides are TGTGCCAGTAGACCTAGCGGTATCACCGGGGAGCTGTTTTTT.

The chain carries TRBV5-4 and TRBJ2-7; no clear D. Trimming shortened V by 2 bases and J by 6 bases, and 9 bases separated the two germline ends. CDR1 is SGHNT and CDR2 is YYREEE in the germline V gene (reference sequence). The CDR3 contains 12 residues. CDR3 region: CASSFGSSEQYF. DNA of the CDR3: TGTGCCAGCAGCTTCGGTAGCAGCGAGCAGTACTTC.

The V and J genes are TRBV7-9 and TRBJ2-7, with D perhaps matching TRBD2 (6 bases). CDR3 length equals 15 residues. Trimming took 5 bases from V and 5 from J, leaving 19 bases between them. Germline V gives CDR1 SEHNR, CDR2 FQNEAQ (reference sequence). As DNA, the CDR3 is TGTGCCAGCAGCCAAGCACGGGACTCACGCCACGAGCAGTACTTC. This codes for CASSQARDSRHEQYF.

The CDR3 bases are TGTGCCAGCAGCTTAGGTGGGGGGATTCGATACGAGCAGTACTTC. This codes for CASSLGGGIRYEQYF. The chain combines TRBV7-2 with TRBJ2-7; tentative D call: TRBD2 (6 bases). There are 15 residues in the CDR3. From germline, CDR1 is SGHTA and CDR2 FQGNSA. V was clipped by 1 base and J by 4 bases, with 14 bases between them.